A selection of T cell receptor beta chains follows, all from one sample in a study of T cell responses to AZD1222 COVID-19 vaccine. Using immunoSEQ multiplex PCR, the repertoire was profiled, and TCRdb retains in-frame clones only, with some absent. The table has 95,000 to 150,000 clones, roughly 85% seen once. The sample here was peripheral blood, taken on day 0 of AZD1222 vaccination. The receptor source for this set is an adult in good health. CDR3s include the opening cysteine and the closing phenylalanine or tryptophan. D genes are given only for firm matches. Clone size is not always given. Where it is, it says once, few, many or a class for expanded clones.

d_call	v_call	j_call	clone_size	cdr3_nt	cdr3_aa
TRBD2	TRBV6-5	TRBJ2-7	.	TGTGCCAGCAGCGGGGGGGGAGTACCCTACGAGCAGTACTTC	CASSGGGVPYEQYF
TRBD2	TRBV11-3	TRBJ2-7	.	TGTGCCAGCAGCCTCGCCGCGGGACTAGGCCACGAGCAGTACTTC	CASSLAAGLGHEQYF
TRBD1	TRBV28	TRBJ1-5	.	TGTGCCAGCAGTAAGACAGGGGAGCGAAATCAGCCCCAGCATTTT	CASSKTGERNQPQHF
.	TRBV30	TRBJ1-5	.	TGTGCCTGGAGTGTGACAGACGATCAGCCCCAGCATTTT	CAWSVTDDQPQHF
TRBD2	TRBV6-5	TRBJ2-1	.	TGTGCCAGCAGCCCCGGGGGGGTTTTCCCCAATGAGCAGTTCTTC	CASSPGGVFPNEQFF
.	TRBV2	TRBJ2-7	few	TGTGCCAGCAGCGACGGTGGGTGGGAGCAGTACTTC	CASSDGGWEQYF
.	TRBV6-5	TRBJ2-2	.	TGTGCCAGCAGTTCCTCTACAGGGTTCGCCGGGGAGCTGTTTTTT	CASSSSTGFAGELFF
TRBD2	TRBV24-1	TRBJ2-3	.	TGTGCCACCAGTGATGGGACTAAGGGAGATACGCAGTATTTT	CATSDGTKGDTQYF
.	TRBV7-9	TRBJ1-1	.	TGTGCCAGCAGCCCATCCCCCCGGAACACTGAAGCTTTCTTT	CASSPSPRNTEAFF
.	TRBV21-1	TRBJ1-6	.	TGTGCACCGGGGGCGCAAATTGATAATTCACCCCTCCACTTT	CAPGAQIDNSPLHF
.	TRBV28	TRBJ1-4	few	TGTGCCAGCAGTTTAATCAGTGATGAAAAACTGTTTTTT	CASSLISDEKLFF
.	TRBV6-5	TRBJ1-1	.	TGTGCCAGCAGTTACTCTGGGGGCTGGAACACTGAAGCTTTCTTT	CASSYSGGWNTEAFF
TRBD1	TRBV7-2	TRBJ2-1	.	TGTGCCAGCAGCCCCGGGACAGGGATGTGGGTCAATGAGCAGTTCTTC	CASSPGTGMWVNEQFF
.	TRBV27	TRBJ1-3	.	TGTGCCAGCAGCATTTCTCCCAACCTCAGGGTATCTGGAAACACCATATATTTT	CASSISPNLRVSGNTIYF
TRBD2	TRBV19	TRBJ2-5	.	TGTGCCAGTAGTATAGCGGGAGGTCAAGAGACCCAGTACTTC	CASSIAGGQETQYF
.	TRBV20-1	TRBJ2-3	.	TGCAGCGCCCACACAGATACGCAGTATTTT	CSAHTDTQYF
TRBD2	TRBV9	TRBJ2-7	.	TGTGCCAGCAGCGTGGGGGACGGGCTAGCGGCCCACGAGCAGTACTTC	CASSVGDGLAAHEQYF
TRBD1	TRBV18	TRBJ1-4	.	TGTGCCAGCTCACCTTCTACAGGGGGCCCGAGGGAAAAACTGTTTTTT	CASSPSTGGPREKLFF
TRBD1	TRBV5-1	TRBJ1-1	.	TGCGCCAGCAGCTGGGGGACAGGGGGCGCGGACACTGAAGCTTTCTTT	CASSWGTGGADTEAFF
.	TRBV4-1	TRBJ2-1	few	TGCGCCAGCAGCCAACCCATAGCGGCTAGGACCTACAATGAGCAGTTCTTC	CASSQPIAARTYNEQFF
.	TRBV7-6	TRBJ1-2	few	TGTGCCAGCAGCCCCCTAACAGGGAACTATGGCTACACCTTC	CASSPLTGNYGYTF
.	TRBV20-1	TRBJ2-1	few	TGCAGTGCTAGTCGGGCACTAAGCAGCTACAATGAGCAGTTCTTC	CSASRALSSYNEQFF
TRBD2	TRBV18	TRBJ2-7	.	TGTGCCAGCTCGGCGGGAGGGCCGGGAGAGCAGTACTTC	CASSAGGPGEQYF
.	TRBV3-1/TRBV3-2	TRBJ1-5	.	TGTGCCAGCAGCCAAGGCCATGGGACGGCACAGCCCCAGCATTTT	CASSQGHGTAQPQHF
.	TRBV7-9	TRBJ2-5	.	TGTGCCAGCAGCCGAATCGCAGCGGAAGAGACCCAGTACTTC	CASSRIAAEETQYF
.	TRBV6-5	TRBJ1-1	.	TGTGCCAGCGGGCGGGAGGAGTACACTGAAGCTTTCTTT	CASGREEYTEAFF
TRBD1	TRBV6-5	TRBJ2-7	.	TGTGCCGCACGCAGGGGTGGGGACAGGAAGTACGAGCAGTACTTC	CAARRGGDRKYEQYF
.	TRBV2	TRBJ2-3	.	TGTGCCAGCAGGTCGGACGAATGGGTAGATACGCAGTATTTT	CASRSDEWVDTQYF
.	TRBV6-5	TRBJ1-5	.	TGTGCCAGCGCATTGCAGGGGAGCAATCAGCCCCAGCATTTT	CASALQGSNQPQHF
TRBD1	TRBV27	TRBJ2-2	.	TGTGCCAGCTCCCAGACAGGGCTGAACTTACCCGCCGGCACCGGGGAGCTGTTTTTT	CASSQTGLNLPAGTGELFF
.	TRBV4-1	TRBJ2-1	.	TGCGCCAGCAGCCAAGAGGGGTGGGGTGAGCAGTTCTTC	CASSQEGWGEQFF
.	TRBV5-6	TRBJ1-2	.	TGTGCCAGCAGCTCCGAACGGAACTATGGCTACACCTTC	CASSSERNYGYTF
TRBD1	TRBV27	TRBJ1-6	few	TGTGCCAGCAGTTCCGGGACAGCGGATTCACCCCTCCACTTT	CASSSGTADSPLHF
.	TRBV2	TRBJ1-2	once	TGTGCCAGCAGCGGGGCGGGGTTCTCAGGCTACACCTTC	CASSGAGFSGYTF
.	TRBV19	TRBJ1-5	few	TGTGCCAGTAGTATTTGGGGGGGTCAGCCCCAGCATTTT	CASSIWGGQPQHF
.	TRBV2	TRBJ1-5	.	TGTGCCAGCACCGTCGCAGGGTATCGCAATCAGCCCCAGCATTTT	CASTVAGYRNQPQHF